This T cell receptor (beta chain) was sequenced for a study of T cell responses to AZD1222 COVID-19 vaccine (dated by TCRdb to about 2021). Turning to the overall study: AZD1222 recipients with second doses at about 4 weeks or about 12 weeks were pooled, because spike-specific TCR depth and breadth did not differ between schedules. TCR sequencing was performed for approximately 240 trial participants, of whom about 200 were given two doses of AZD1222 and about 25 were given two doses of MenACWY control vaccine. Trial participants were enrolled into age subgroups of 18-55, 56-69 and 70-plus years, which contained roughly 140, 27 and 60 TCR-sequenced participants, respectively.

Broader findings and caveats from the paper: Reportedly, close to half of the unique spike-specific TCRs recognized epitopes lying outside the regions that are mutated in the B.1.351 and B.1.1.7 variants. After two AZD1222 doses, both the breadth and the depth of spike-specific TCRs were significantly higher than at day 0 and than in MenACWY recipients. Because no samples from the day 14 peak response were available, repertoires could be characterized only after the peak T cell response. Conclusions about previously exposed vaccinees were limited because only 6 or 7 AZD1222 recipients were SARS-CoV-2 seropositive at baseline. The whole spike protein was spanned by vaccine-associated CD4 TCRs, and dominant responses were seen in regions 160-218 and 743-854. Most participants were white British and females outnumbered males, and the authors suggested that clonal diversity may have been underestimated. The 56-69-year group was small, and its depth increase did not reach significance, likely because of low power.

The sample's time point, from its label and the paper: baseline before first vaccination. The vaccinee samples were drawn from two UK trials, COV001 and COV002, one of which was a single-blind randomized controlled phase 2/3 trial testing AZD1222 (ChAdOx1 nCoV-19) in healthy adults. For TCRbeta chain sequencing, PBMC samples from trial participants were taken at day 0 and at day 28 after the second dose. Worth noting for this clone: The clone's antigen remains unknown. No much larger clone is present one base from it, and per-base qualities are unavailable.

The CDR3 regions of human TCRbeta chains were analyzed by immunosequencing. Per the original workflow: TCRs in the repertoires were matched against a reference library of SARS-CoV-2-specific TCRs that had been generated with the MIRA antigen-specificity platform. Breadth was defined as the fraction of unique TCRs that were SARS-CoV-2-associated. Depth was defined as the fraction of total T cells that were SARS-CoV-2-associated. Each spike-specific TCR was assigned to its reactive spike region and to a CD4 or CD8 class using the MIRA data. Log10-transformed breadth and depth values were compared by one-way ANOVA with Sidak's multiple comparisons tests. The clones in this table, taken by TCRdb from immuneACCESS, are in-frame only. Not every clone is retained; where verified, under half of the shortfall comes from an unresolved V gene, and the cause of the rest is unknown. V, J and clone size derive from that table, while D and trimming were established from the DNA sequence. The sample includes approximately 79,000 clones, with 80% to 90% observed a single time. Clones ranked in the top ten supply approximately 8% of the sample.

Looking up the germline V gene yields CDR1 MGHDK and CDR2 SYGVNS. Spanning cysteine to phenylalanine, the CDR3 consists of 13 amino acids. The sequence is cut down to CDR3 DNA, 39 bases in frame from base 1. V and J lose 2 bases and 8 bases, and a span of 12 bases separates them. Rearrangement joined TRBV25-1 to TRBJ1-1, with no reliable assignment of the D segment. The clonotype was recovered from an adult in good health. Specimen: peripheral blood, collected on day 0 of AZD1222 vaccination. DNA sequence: TGTGCCAGCAGTGAACGACGGAGTACGGAAGCTTTCTTT. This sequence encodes CASSERRSTEAFF.